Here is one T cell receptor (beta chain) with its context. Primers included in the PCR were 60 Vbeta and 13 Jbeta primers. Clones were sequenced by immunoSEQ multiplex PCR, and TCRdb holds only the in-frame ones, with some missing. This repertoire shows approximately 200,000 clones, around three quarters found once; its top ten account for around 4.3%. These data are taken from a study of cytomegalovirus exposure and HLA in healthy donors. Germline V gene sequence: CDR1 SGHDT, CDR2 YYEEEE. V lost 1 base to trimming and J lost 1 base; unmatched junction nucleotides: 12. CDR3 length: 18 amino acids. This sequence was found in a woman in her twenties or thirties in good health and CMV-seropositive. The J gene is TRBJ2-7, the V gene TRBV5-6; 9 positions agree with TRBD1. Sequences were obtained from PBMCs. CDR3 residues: CASSLFASIGQGSYEQYF. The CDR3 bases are TGTGCCAGCAGCTTGTTTGCAAGTATTGGACAGGGGTCCTACGAGCAGTACTTC. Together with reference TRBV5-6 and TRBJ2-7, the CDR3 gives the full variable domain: DAGVTQSPTHLIKTRGQQVTLRCSPKSGHDTVSWYQQALGQGPQFIFQYYEEEERQRGNFPDRFSGHQFPNYSSELNVNALLLGDSALYLCASSLFASIGQGSYEQYFGPGTRLTVT.